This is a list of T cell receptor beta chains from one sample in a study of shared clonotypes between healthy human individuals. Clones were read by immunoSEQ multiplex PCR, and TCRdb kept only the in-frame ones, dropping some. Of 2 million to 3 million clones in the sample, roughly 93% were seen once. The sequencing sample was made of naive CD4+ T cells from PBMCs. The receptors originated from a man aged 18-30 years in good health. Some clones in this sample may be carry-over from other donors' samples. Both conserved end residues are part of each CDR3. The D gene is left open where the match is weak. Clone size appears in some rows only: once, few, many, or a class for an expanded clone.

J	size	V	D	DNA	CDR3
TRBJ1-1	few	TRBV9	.	TGTGCCAGCAGTGGGGGCGGGGCTGAAGCTTTCTTT	CASSGGGAEAFF
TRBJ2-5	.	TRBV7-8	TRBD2	TGTGCCAGCAGCTTCGGTCTAGCGGGAGGGGAGACCCAGTACTTC	CASSFGLAGGETQYF
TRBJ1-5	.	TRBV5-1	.	TGCGCCAGCAGCGTGGGGGGAGGTAATCAGCCCCAGCATTTT	CASSVGGGNQPQHF
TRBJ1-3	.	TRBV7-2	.	TGTGCCAGCAGCTTTTTAACGGTAAACTCTGGAAACACCATATATTTT	CASSFLTVNSGNTIYF
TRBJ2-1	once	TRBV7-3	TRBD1	TGTGCCAGCAGCTTAAGACAAAGCGGGCAGGGGGCCGATGAGCAGTTCTTC	CASSLRQSGQGADEQFF
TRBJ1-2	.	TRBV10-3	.	TGTGCCATCAGTTCGGGTAACTATGGCTACACCTTC	CAISSGNYGYTF
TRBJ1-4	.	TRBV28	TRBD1	TGTGCCAGCAGTCCCCCGGGACAGGGCAGTGAAAAACTGTTTTTT	CASSPPGQGSEKLFF
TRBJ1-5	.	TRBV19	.	TGTGCCAGTAAAAGGGGCCAGCATCTTAATAGCAATCAGCCCCAGCATTTT	CASKRGQHLNSNQPQHF
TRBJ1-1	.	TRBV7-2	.	TGTGCCAGCAGCTTAAAGGGGGTAACTGAAGCTTTCTTT	CASSLKGVTEAFF
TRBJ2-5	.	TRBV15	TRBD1	TGTGCCACCAGCACCGACAGGGCGAGGGAGACCCAGTACTTC	CATSTDRARETQYF
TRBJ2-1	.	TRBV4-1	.	TGCGCCAGCAGCCAAGATGGCAATGAGCAGTTCTTC	CASSQDGNEQFF
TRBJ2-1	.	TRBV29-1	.	TGCAGCGTGGAAACCTTTTCCTACAATGAGCAGTTCTTC	CSVETFSYNEQFF
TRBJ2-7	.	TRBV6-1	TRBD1	TGTGCCAGCAGTGTAGGGACAGGGGGGGCCTACGAGCAGTACTTC	CASSVGTGGAYEQYF
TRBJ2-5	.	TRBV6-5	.	TGTGCCAGCAGGGGGGACCAAGAGACCCAGTACTTC	CASRGDQETQYF
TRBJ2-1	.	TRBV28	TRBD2	TGTGCCAGCAGTCCCAACCCGGGAGGAGGGGACGGCAATGAGCAGTTCTTC	CASSPNPGGGDGNEQFF
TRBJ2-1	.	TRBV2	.	TGTGCCAGCAGGTGGGGCTCCTACAATGAGCAGTTCTTC	CASRWGSYNEQFF
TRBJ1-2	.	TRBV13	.	TGTGCCAGCAGCTTGGGACGGGACTATGGCTACACCTTC	CASSLGRDYGYTF
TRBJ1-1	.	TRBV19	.	TGTGCCAGTAGTACCTTCCCGCGGGACCGTGGGACTGAAGCTTTCTTT	CASSTFPRDRGTEAFF
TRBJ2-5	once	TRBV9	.	TGTGCCAGCAGCGTAGGCGGCCCAGGGACCCAGTACTTC	CASSVGGPGTQYF
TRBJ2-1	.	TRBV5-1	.	TGCGCCAGCAGCTTGGGCCGCACTAGCTCCTACAATGAGCAGTTCTTC	CASSLGRTSSYNEQFF
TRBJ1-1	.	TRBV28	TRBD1	TGTGCCAGCAGTTTGAGTTACAGGGGGCTGAGGGACACTGAAGCTTTCTTT	CASSLSYRGLRDTEAFF
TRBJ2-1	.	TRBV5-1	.	TGCGCCAGCAGCCCAATGACTGACTACAATGAGCAGTTCTTC	CASSPMTDYNEQFF
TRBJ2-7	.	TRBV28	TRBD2	TGTGCCAGCAGTTTATGGGGGACTAGCGGGATCTACGAGCAGTACTTC	CASSLWGTSGIYEQYF
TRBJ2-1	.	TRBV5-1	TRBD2	TGCGCCAGCAGCTTGGTCGCGGGAGGAGGCAATGAGCAGTTCTTC	CASSLVAGGGNEQFF
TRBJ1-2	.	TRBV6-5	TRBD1	TGTGCCAGCAGTCAGACCGGGACAGGGGGCGATGGCTACACCTTC	CASSQTGTGGDGYTF
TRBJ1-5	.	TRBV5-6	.	TGTGCCAGCAGCTTGGGAAGGTGGGGCGACCATCAGCCCCAGCATTTT	CASSLGRWGDHQPQHF
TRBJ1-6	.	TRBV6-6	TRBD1	TGTGCCAGCAGCAGTATCCGGGACAGGGTTTCACCCCTCCACTTT	CASSSIRDRVSPLHF
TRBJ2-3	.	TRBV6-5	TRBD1	TGTGCCAGCAGTTCCCCGGGACAGCCCGAAGATACGCAGTATTTT	CASSSPGQPEDTQYF
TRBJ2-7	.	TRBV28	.	TGTGCCAGCCTGGGGGCCTACGAGCAGTACTTC	CASLGAYEQYF